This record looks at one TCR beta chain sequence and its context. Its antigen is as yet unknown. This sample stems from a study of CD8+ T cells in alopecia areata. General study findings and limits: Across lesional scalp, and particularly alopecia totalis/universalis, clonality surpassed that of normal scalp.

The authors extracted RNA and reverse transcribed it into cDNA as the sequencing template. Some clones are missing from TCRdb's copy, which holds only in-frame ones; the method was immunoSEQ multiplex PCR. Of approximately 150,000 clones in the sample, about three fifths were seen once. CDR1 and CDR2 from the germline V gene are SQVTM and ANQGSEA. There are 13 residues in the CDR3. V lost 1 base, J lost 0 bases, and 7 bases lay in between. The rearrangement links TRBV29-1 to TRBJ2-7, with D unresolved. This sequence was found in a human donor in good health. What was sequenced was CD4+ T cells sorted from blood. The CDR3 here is CSVEGSSSYEQYF. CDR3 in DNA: TGCAGCGTTGAAGGCAGTAGCTCCTACGAGCAGTACTTC.